These T cell receptor beta chains were read from a single sample in a study of CD8 T cells in ankylosing spondylitis. From the 5' RACE reads, TCRdb called clonotypes with MiXCR, one entry per CDR3 protein. The table shows 150,000 to 200,000 distinct CDR3 sequences, with 15% to 20% occurring only once. The sample comprised blood, either unsorted or a sorted T cell fraction (not recorded which). The receptors come from a male donor between 10 and 30 years old with ankylosing spondylitis or in good health (not recorded which). CDR3s include the opening cysteine and the closing phenylalanine or tryptophan. A D gene is named only where the DNA matches it firmly. Clone size is given for some rows only: seen once, a few or many times, or a class if the clone is expanded.

J | size | V | length | D | CDR3 | DNA
TRBJ2-1 | . | TRBV5-6 | 14 | . | CASSFRAPYNEQFF | TGTGCCAGCAGCTTCAGGGCTCCCTACAATGAGCAGTTCTTC
TRBJ2-1 | many | TRBV2 | 14 | TRBD2 | CASKERETYNEQFF | TGTGCCAGCAAGGAGCGGGAAACCTACAATGAGCAGTTCTTC
TRBJ1-2 | many | TRBV7-6 | 13 | . | CASSPGFGGGYTF | TGTGCCAGCAGCCCCGGTTTTGGTGGAGGCTACACCTTC
TRBJ2-5 | many | TRBV11-1 | 14 | TRBD1 | CASSWGQGKETQYF | TGTGCCAGCAGTTGGGGACAGGGGAAAGAGACCCAGTACTTC
TRBJ2-7 | many | TRBV24-1 | 12 | . | CATSESLGEQYF | TGTGCCACCAGTGAATCCTTGGGCGAGCAGTACTTC
TRBJ2-3 | many | TRBV5-1 | 16 | TRBD2 | CASSSALAGDTDTQYF | TGCGCCAGCAGCTCGGCCCTAGCGGGAGACACAGATACGCAGTATTTT
TRBJ1-2 | many | TRBV29-1 | 15 | . | CSGSFSGGKPHGYTF | TGCAGCGGGTCTTTCTCGGGTGGCAAGCCCCATGGCTACACCTTC
TRBJ2-2 | many | TRBV20-1 | 16 | . | CSADPGLQSNTGELFF | TGCAGTGCTGATCCGGGCCTGCAGTCTAACACCGGGGAGCTGTTTTTT
TRBJ2-1 | many | TRBV5-1 | 15 | TRBD2 | CASFIAGSKYNEQFF | TGCGCCAGCTTCATAGCGGGGAGCAAATACAATGAGCAGTTCTTC
TRBJ2-1 | many | TRBV12-3/TRBV12-4 | 14 | TRBD2 | CASSLGGSFNEQFF | TGTGCCAGCAGTTTAGGCGGGAGTTTCAATGAGCAGTTCTTC
TRBJ2-7 | many | TRBV12-3/TRBV12-4 | 12 | . | CASSFWGNEQYF | TGTGCCAGCAGTTTTTGGGGGAACGAGCAGTACTTC
TRBJ2-7 | many | TRBV28 | 15 | . | CASSQRWGLSYEQYF | TGTGCCAGCAGTCAGCGATGGGGGTTATCCTACGAGCAGTACTTC
TRBJ2-1 | few | TRBV7-3 | 14 | TRBD2 | CASSYSGEGNEQFF | TGTGCCAGCAGCTATAGCGGGGAGGGCAATGAGCAGTTCTTC
TRBJ2-3 | few | TRBV11-3 | 13 | . | CASSTRDAGPQYF | TGTGCCAGCAGCACGAGGGACGCCGGGCCTCAGTATTTT
TRBJ2-7 | many | TRBV14 | 12 | . | CASSQVPYEQYF | TGTGCCAGCAGCCAAGTACCCTACGAGCAGTACTTC
TRBJ2-1 | many | TRBV20-1 | 13 | . | CSAQGPNSDEQFF | TGCAGTGCCCAAGGTCCGAACTCGGATGAGCAGTTCTTC
TRBJ2-1 | few | TRBV5-1 | 14 | TRBD1 | CASSGQGPNHEQFF | TGCGCCAGCAGCGGACAGGGCCCGAACCATGAGCAGTTCTTC
TRBJ2-7 | many | TRBV28 | 15 | TRBD2 | CASSFGEGRSYEQYF | TGTGCCAGCAGTTTCGGGGAGGGTAGATCCTACGAGCAGTACTTC
TRBJ2-7 | many | TRBV6-8 | 17 | TRBD1 | CASSYSNLRQGAYEQYF | TGTGCCAGCAGTTACTCGAATTTACGACAGGGGGCCTACGAGCAGTACTTC
TRBJ1-5 | many | TRBV3-1 | 14 | . | CASSDGVGIQPQHF | TGTGCCAGCAGCGACGGCGTAGGGATCCAGCCCCAGCATTTT
TRBJ2-7 | many | TRBV6-5 | 14 | . | CASSRTDGSYEQYF | TGTGCCAGCAGTCGGACGGACGGATCCTACGAGCAGTACTTC
TRBJ1-2 | many | TRBV7-9 | 14 | . | CASSLARDDYGYTF | TGTGCCAGCAGCTTAGCTAGGGACGACTATGGCTACACCTTC
TRBJ1-1 | many | TRBV5-1 | 20 | TRBD1 | CASSLSKIPGQGRIETEAFF | TGCGCCAGCAGCCTATCCAAGATACCGGGACAGGGACGAATAGAAACTGAAGCTTTCTTT
TRBJ2-5 | . | TRBV10-3 | 11 | . | CAIRTGETQYF | TGTGCCATCCGCACGGGGGAGACCCAGTACTTC
TRBJ1-5 | many | TRBV7-9 | 19 | . | CASSSSGAATNYSNQPQHF | TGTGCCAGCAGCTCTTCAGGAGCCGCTACTAATTATAGCAATCAGCCCCAGCATTTT
TRBJ1-6 | many | TRBV7-2 | 15 | TRBD1 | CASSSTGGDNSPLHF | TGTGCCAGCAGCTCCACAGGGGGAGATAATTCACCCCTCCACTTT
TRBJ2-2 | many | TRBV29-1 | 15 | . | CSAIPAGRNTGELFF | TGCAGCGCCATTCCTGCAGGGAGAAACACCGGGGAGCTGTTTTTT
TRBJ2-1 | many | TRBV20-1 | 11 | . | CSARGRNEQFF | TGCAGTGCTAGGGGTCGCAATGAGCAGTTCTTC
TRBJ2-1 | many | TRBV10-3 | 13 | . | CAISGETSGEQFF | TGTGCCATCAGTGGGGAGACTAGTGGTGAGCAGTTCTTC
TRBJ2-6 | many | TRBV28 | 16 | . | CASSPTRSSGANVLTF | TGTGCCAGCAGTCCCACACGTAGCTCTGGGGCCAACGTCCTGACTTTC
TRBJ2-7 | many | TRBV14 | 14 | TRBD2 | CASSWGGSSYEQYF | TGTGCCAGCAGCTGGGGGGGGAGCTCCTACGAGCAGTACTTC
TRBJ1-1 | many | TRBV11-3 | 14 | TRBD1 | CASSSNQGDTEAFF | TGTGCCAGCAGCTCCAATCAGGGGGATACTGAAGCTTTCTTT
TRBJ1-6 | many | TRBV20-1 | 14 | . | CSGTGSSYNSPLHF | TGCAGTGGAACAGGGAGCTCCTATAATTCACCCCTCCACTTT
TRBJ2-1 | many | TRBV4-3 | 18 | TRBD2 | CASSQVDKSGTLMNEQFF | TGCGCCAGCAGCCAAGTAGACAAAAGCGGGACCCTGATGAATGAGCAGTTCTTC
TRBJ2-1 | many | TRBV7-8 | 13 | TRBD2 | CASTKIAGSEQFF | TGTGCCAGCACCAAGATAGCGGGATCTGAGCAGTTCTTC
TRBJ2-1 | many | TRBV5-1 | 15 | . | CASSLASLGLSEQFF | TGCGCCAGCAGCTTGGCTAGCCTGGGATTAAGTGAGCAGTTCTTC
TRBJ2-1 | many | TRBV29-1 | 15 | . | CSVVPRQNPYNEQFF | TGCAGCGTTGTCCCTCGGCAGAATCCCTACAATGAGCAGTTCTTC
TRBJ2-3 | many | TRBV7-9 | 15 | . | CASSLIAVSTDTQYF | TGTGCCAGCAGCTTAATTGCGGTTAGCACAGATACGCAGTATTTT
TRBJ2-5 | many | TRBV29-1 | 13 | . | CSVYRSSQETQYF | TGCAGCGTTTACAGGAGTTCTCAAGAGACCCAGTACTTC
TRBJ2-1 | many | TRBV20-1 | 11 | TRBD1 | CSARQGNEQFF | TGCAGTGCTCGACAGGGCAATGAGCAGTTCTTC
TRBJ2-7 | many | TRBV20-1 | 12 | . | CSATPDSYEQYF | TGCAGTGCTACCCCTGACTCCTACGAGCAGTACTTC
TRBJ2-1 | many | TRBV5-1 | 13 | TRBD1 | CASSVGQYNEQFF | TGCGCCAGCAGCGTGGGACAGTACAATGAGCAGTTCTTC
TRBJ2-1 | many | TRBV4-2 | 18 | . | CASSQGGLRRSSYNEQFF | TGTGCCAGCAGCCAAGGAGGCCTGCGGCGAAGCTCCTACAATGAGCAGTTCTTC
TRBJ1-1 | many | TRBV4-1 | 13 | . | CASSQDLGGEAFF | TGCGCCAGCAGCCAGGACCTGGGGGGTGAAGCTTTCTTT
TRBJ1-2 | many | TRBV12-3/TRBV12-4 | 13 | . | CASSLRPTRGYTF | TGTGCCAGCAGTTTAAGGCCTACCCGTGGCTACACCTTC
TRBJ1-6 | . | TRBV27 | 11 | . | CASKSNSPLHF | TGTGCCAGCAAATCCAATTCACCCCTCCACTTT
TRBJ1-4 | many | TRBV18 | 11 | . | CASSPPGELFF | TGTGCCAGCTCACCACCGGGAGAACTGTTTTTT
TRBJ2-1 | many | TRBV6-6 | 16 | . | CASSNPRGGSYNEQFF | TGTGCCAGCAGCAACCCCAGGGGAGGATCCTACAATGAGCAGTTCTTC
TRBJ2-1 | . | TRBV30 | 14 | . | CAWNVLTGRNEQFF | TGTGCCTGGAATGTACTTACCGGACGAAATGAGCAGTTCTTC